Shown below are 19 T cell receptor beta chains from a single sample sequenced in a study of post-analysis software for immune sequencing data. These TCRs are of unknown antigen specificity. Study-level points and caveats: Roughly five TRBV segments were more frequent in patients than controls; TRBV5-6, TRBV5-1 and TRBV20-1 belonged to this group.

TCR beta cDNA libraries had unique molecular identifiers. TCRdb re-derived calls from the PCR reads in MiXCR, one entry per CDR3 protein. The repertoire holds some 450,000 distinct CDR3 sequences, roughly 46% seen once, with 12% in the top ten. Sequencing used blood. These TCRs come from a girl under 18 with multiple sclerosis.

This clonotype was counted between two and nine times. The gene calls are TRBV4-1 and TRBJ2-3, with 9 bases lining up with TRBD2. Germline V gene data show CDR1 as MGHRA and CDR2 as YSYEKL. The CDR3 covers 16 residues. J lost 4 bases, V lost 1 base, and 6 bases had no gene match. CDR3 bases: TGCGCCAGCAGCCAAGCTCGAGTAGCGGGAGCAGATACGCAGTATTTT. Its protein product is CASSQARVAGADTQYF.

This clonotype has just a few counts. The chain has TRBV29-1 and TRBJ1-1; D remains unclear. Trimming took 4 bases from V and 5 from J, leaving 14 bases between them. The CDR3 is made up of 13 amino acids. The germline V gene has CDR1 SQVTM and CDR2 ANQGSEA. As DNA, the CDR3 is TGCAGCGTTGTACCCCGCGCAGATACTGAAGCTTTCTTT. The encoded protein is CSVVPRADTEAFF. The entire variable domain, with the rest obtained from reference TRBV29-1 and TRBJ1-1, is as follows: SAVISQKPSRDICQRGTSLTIQCQVDSQVTMMFWYRQQPGQSLTLIATANQGSEATYESGFVIDKFPISRPNLTFSTLTVSNMSPEDSSIYLCSVVPRADTEAFFGQGTRLTVV.

This clonotype was picked up one time. The chain uses TRBV20-1 and TRBJ1-5; 11 positions match TRBD1. This CDR3 has 14 amino acids. Germline CDR1 is DFQATT and CDR2 is SNEGSKA (reference sequence). The ends lost 5 bases at V and 7 bases at J; junction bases unmatched: 7. The CDR3 loop is CSAPGQGGHQPQHF. CDR3 nucleotides: TGCAGTGCTCCGGGACAGGGGGGTCACCAGCCCCAGCATTTT.

The chain couples TRBV28 to TRBJ2-7, with no clear D. The CDR3 sequence is 13 residues long. V was shortened by 2 bases and J by 8 bases, with 13 bases between the two germline ends. In germline, CDR1 is MDHEN, CDR2 SYDVKM. DNA of the CDR3: TGTGCCAGCAGTTTACCGAACGCCCTCAAGCAGTACTTC. Protein sequence: CASSLPNALKQYF.

V and J are TRBV6-1 and TRBJ2-1, with 11 bases aligning to TRBD2. Germline V CDR1 and CDR2: MNHNS, SASEGT. V gave up 2 bases and J gave up 3 bases; unmatched junction bases: 0. This CDR3 has 15 amino acids. The CDR3 here is CASSELAGGYNEQFF. DNA of the CDR3: TGTGCCAGCAGTGAACTAGCGGGAGGCTACAATGAGCAGTTCTTC.

The chain carries TRBV3-1 and TRBJ2-4; 7 nucleotides line up with TRBD2. Judging by the DNA end, TRBJ2-7 fits better; the J call may be wrong. The CDR3 covers 14 residues. In germline, CDR1 is LGHDT, CDR2 YNNKEL (reference sequence). The CDR3 bases are TGTGCCAGCAGGCAGACTAGCAAATCCTACGAGCAGTACTTC. Amino acid sequence: CASRQTSKSYEQYF.

This clonotype was recorded a few times. This chain links TRBV7-6 with TRBJ2-1, with TRBD2 identical over 9 bases. This CDR3 has 14 residues. J was trimmed by 8 bases and V by 1 base; bases with no gene match: 3. Germline lookup yields CDR1 SGHVS and CDR2 FNYEAQ. The CDR3 region is CASSLGGRADEQFF. In DNA, the CDR3 is TGTGCCAGCAGCTTAGGCGGGAGGGCGGATGAGCAGTTCTTC. The full variable domain, its missing parts supplied by reference TRBV7-6 and TRBJ2-1, is GAGVSQSPRYKVTKRGQDVALRCDPISGHVSLYWYRQALGQGPEFLTYFNYEAQQDKSGLPNDRFSAERPEGSISTLTIQRTEQRDSAMYRCASSLGGRADEQFFGPGTRLTVL.

This clonotype has more than one count but fewer than ten. The chain couples TRBV28 to TRBJ2-5, with D uncertain. CDR1 and CDR2 (germline): MDHEN, SYDVKM. Trimming removed 3 bases at V and 11 bases at J, with 16 bases between. The CDR3 is 13 residues long. The CDR3: CASSFPSASRQYF. For the CDR3, the DNA is TGTGCCAGCAGTTTCCCCTCAGCGTCCAGGCAGTACTTC.

Comment on this clonotype: One end of the junction is discordant with germline, which a read error may explain. This chain uses TRBV12-3 or TRBV12-4 with TRBJ2-4, with a weak D call TRBD2 (6 bases). This CDR3 has 13 amino acids. The CDR3 bases are TGTGCCAGTCACGCGGGGCAGTCAAACGTTCAGTACTTC. It translates to CASHAGQSNVQYF.

A few counts support this clonotype. This sequence joins TRBV7-9 and TRBJ1-1; 7 bases agree with TRBD1. Per germline, CDR1 SEHNR and CDR2 FQNEAQ (reference sequence). The CDR3 runs to 12 residues. V lost 5 bases and J lost 7; bases outside the gene matches: 4. The CDR3 protein is CASSPWDSEAFF. In DNA form, the CDR3 reads TGTGCCAGCAGCCCCTGGGACAGTGAAGCTTTCTTT.

The V and J genes are TRBV20-1 and TRBJ2-3, with TRBD2 identical over 12 bases. Germline values: CDR1 DFQATT, CDR2 SNEGSKA (reference sequence). With 0 bases clipped from V and 8 bases from J, the junction kept 6 bases outside the gene matches. The CDR3 extends over 15 amino acids. The CDR3 sequence is CSARDTSGRFGTQYF. The CDR3, as DNA: TGCAGTGCTAGAGACACTAGCGGGAGGTTTGGTACGCAGTATTTT.

This clonotype has more than one count but fewer than ten. V and J are TRBV3-1 and TRBJ2-5; a weak D match, TRBD2 (5 bases). The germline V gene encodes CDR1 LGHDT and CDR2 YNNKEL (reference sequence). The V gene lost 1 base and the J gene lost 5 bases, with 14 bases spanning the gap. The CDR3 is 15 residues long. Here the CDR3 DNA reads TGTGCCAGCAGCCAAGGTGGGCCCTCGGGGGAGACCCAGTACTTC. Translated, it gives CASSQGGPSGETQYF.

The chain has TRBV13 and TRBJ2-7, with TRBD1 matching 7 bases. Germline lookup yields CDR1 PRHDT and CDR2 FYEKMQ (reference sequence). The CDR3 extends over 13 amino acids. V was pared by 5 bases and J by 3 bases, with 4 bases of the junction left unmatched. This CDR3 is CASSVRQGYEQYF. The CDR3 nucleotides are TGTGCCAGCAGCGTCCGACAGGGCTACGAGCAGTACTTC.

This clonotype was detected ten times or more. The chain couples TRBV6-5 to TRBJ2-3; weak D call: TRBD2 (5 bases). The CDR3 sequence is 13 residues long. CDR1 is MNHEY, CDR2 SVGAGI, per germline. Trimming took off 2 bases at V and 4 bases at J, with 7 bases between the two ends. CDR3 nucleotides: TGTGCCAGCAGTTACGGGAGTGCAGATACGCAGTATTTT. Translating gives CASSYGSADTQYF.

This chain links TRBV18 with TRBJ2-3; 12 bases fit TRBD1. The germline V gene encodes CDR1 KGHSH and CDR2 LQKENI. CDR3 length equals 17 residues. V was clipped by 6 bases and J by 4 bases; unmatched bases: 11. CDR3 amino acids: CASSQGTGTGGPDTQYF. The CDR3 DNA reads TGTGCCAGCTCGCAGGGGACCGGGACAGGGGGCCCAGATACGCAGTATTTT.

The gene calls are TRBV13 and TRBJ2-1; D perhaps matches TRBD2 (6 bases). The CDR3 spans 15 residues. V was shortened by 5 bases and J by 6 bases, with 17 bases between the two germline ends. Germline lookup yields CDR1 PRHDT and CDR2 FYEKMQ (reference sequence). Here the CDR3 reads CASSPGRGSSNEQFF. Written as DNA, the CDR3 is TGTGCCAGCAGCCCCGGACGGGGGAGTAGCAATGAGCAGTTCTTC.

This clonotype was observed a few times. The chain uses TRBV7-2 and TRBJ2-7, with 11 bases that match TRBD1. Germline V gene lookup returns CDR1 SGHTA and CDR2 FQGNSA. The CDR3 has 14 residues. The J segment lost 4 bases and the V segment lost 5 bases, leaving 4 bases of the junction unmatched. CDR3 DNA: TGTGCCAGCAGCACCGGGACAGGGGGATACGAGCAGTACTTC. It yields the protein CASSTGTGGYEQYF.

This clonotype was detected a few times. This chain joins TRBV20-1 and TRBJ2-1, with D uncertain. The CDR3 loop spans 13 amino acids. Germline CDR1 reads DFQATT; CDR2 reads SNEGSKA (reference sequence). Trimming removed 6 bases from V and 9 bases from J, with 18 bases in between. CDR3 sequence reads: CSAGPPSSTEQFF. The DNA for the CDR3 is TGCAGTGCCGGCCCCCCTTCTAGTACTGAGCAGTTCTTC.

The chain has TRBV10-3 and TRBJ2-1, with TRBD2 as a possible D gene (5 bases). CDR1 and CDR2 from the germline V gene are ENHRY and SYGVKD. This CDR3 is 16 amino acids long. Trimming left V 6 bases short and J 2 bases short, with 17 bases between. Here the CDR3 reads CAIRDGMAGPYNEQFF. The CDR3 nucleotides read TGTGCCATCAGAGATGGGATGGCGGGTCCCTACAATGAGCAGTTCTTC.